The 2 T cell receptor beta chains below come from one sample, sequenced in a study of cytomegalovirus exposure and HLA in healthy donors (dated by TCRdb to 2016 to 2017). To prepare the library, the immunoSEQ multiplex PCR assay was applied. For the multiplex PCR, a mixture combining 60 forward primers for TCR Vbeta segments and 13 reverse primers for TCR Jbeta segments was used. TCRdb obtained this table from immuneACCESS and retained in-frame rearrangements with V and J assigned. These tables miss some clones; where compared with another copy, unresolved V genes account for less than half of the shortfall, and the remainder is unexplained. The sample data list around 110,000 clones, and 65% to 80% of these were observed just once. Together, the top ten hold around 5% of the sample. The sequencing sample was made of PBMCs. These receptors originate from a man aged 25-45 years in good health and CMV-seropositive.

The chain recombines TRBV6-1 with TRBJ2-2; 10 nucleotides match TRBD1. The junction had 1 base not matched to a gene; V was cut back by 1 base and J by 5 bases. Germline V gene sequence: CDR1 MNHNS, CDR2 SASEGT. The CDR3 is 15 amino acids. CDR3 bases: TGTGCCAGCAGTGAAGGGACAGGGGGAACCGGGGAGCTGTTTTTT. Amino acids: CASSEGTGGTGELFF.

The chain carries TRBV28 and TRBJ2-5; D is unresolved. V was pared by 4 bases and J by 4 bases, with 7 bases between. CDR1 MDHEN and CDR2 SYDVKM come from the germline V gene. The CDR3 length is 12 residues. The CDR3 DNA is TGTGCCAGCAGTTCCCTCCGAGAGACCCAGTACTTC. This encodes CASSSLRETQYF.